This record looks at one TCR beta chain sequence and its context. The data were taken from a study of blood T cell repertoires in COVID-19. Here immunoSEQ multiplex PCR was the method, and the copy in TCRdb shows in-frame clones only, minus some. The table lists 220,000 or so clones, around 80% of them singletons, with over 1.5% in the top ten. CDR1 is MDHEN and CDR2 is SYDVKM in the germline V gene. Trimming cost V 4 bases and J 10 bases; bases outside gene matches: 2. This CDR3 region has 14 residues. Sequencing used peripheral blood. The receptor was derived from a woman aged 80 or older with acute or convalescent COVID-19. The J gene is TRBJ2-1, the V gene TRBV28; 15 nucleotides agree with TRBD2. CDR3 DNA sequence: TGTGCCAGCAGTTGGGGACTAGCGGGAGGAGAGCAGTTCTTC. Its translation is CASSWGLAGGEQFF.